The sample holds one count of the clone carrying this T cell receptor (beta chain). The antigen remains unidentified. This sample was taken from a study of cytomegalovirus exposure and HLA in healthy donors. Study-wide results and limits: In a later analysis, common viral pathogens appeared linked to several of the most significant clusters. Being productive about 90% or about 30% of the time was typical of most TCR beta V segments in an earlier analysis. The study reported that TCR beta sequences accurately predicted HLA-A and HLA-B alleles in most subjects.

The PCR made use of 60 Vbeta and 13 Jbeta primers. Original analysis: A later analysis counted 65 million to 80 million unique TCR beta chains, around 12 million shared. Sequencing was performed with immunoSEQ multiplex PCR; in TCRdb, only in-frame clones are kept and a portion is missing. The V and J calls and the clone size are those of that table, but D and trimming were determined from the DNA. This repertoire shows more than 140,000 clones, roughly 73% found once; its top ten account for approximately 3.2%. Germline V gene sequence: CDR1 SGHVS, CDR2 FQNEAQ. This CDR3 is built from 15 residues. Trimming cost V 3 bases and J 5 bases; bases outside gene matches: 7.

Sequences were obtained from PBMCs. V gene TRBV7-8 combines with J gene TRBJ2-3; 8 positions agree with TRBD2. This sequence originates from a man aged 40-49 years in good health and CMV-seronegative. This chain's CDR3 is CASSLTGLVLDTQYF. The CDR3 bases are TGTGCCAGCAGCTTGACGGGACTAGTGCTAGATACGCAGTATTTT.